This T cell receptor beta chain emerged from a study of T cell clones after liver transplantation. This clone turned up a few times. This table comes from immunoSEQ multiplex PCR, and its TCRdb copy is limited to in-frame clones, with some not included. This table holds under 90,000 clones, 80% found once. Per the germline V gene, CDR1 is MDHEN and CDR2 is SYDVKM. The CDR3 length is 11 residues. The trim removed 6 bases at V and 12 bases at J, leaving 7 bases unmatched. The sequence was collected from a human donor who received a liver transplant. The chain links TRBV28 to TRBJ1-2, with TRBD1 matching over 7 bases. This sample comprised CD4+ T cells from blood, obtained before liver transplant. This chain's CDR3 is CASRAGGWNTF. CDR3 DNA: TGTGCCAGCAGGGCAGGGGGTTGGAACACCTTC.